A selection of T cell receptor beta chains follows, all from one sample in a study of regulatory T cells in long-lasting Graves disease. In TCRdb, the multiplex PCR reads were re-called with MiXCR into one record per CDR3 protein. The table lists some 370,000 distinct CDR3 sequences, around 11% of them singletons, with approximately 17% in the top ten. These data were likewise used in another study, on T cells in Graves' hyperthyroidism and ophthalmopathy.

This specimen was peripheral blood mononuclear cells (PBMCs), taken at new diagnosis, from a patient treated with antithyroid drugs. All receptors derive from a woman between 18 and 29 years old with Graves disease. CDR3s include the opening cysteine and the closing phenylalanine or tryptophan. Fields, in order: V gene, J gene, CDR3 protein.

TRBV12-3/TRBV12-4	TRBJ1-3	CASTRHSGNTIYF
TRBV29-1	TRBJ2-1	CSVGWFAGNEQFF
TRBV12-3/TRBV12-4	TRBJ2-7	CASSFVGATDYEQYF
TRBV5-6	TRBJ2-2	CASSYRDRERIETGELFF
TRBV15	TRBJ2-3	CATSRGGTDTQYF
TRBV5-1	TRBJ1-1	CASTLGSLKHEAFF
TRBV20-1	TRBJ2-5	CSAWGGNAMYQETQYF
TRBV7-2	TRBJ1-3	CASSLAGGASGNTIYF
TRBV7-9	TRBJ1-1	CASSLQRSTEAFF
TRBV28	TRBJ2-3	CATKSSGSLGTDTQYF
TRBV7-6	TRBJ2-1	CASSLSSRGKAGGRGEQFF
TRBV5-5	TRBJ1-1	CASSRSGPPEEAFF
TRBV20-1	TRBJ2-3	CSARDLGQSTDTQYF
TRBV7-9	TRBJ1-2	CASSSGAGDRYYGYTF
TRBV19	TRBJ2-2	CASSILGRDTGELFF
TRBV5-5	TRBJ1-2	CASSLGFSDRVIYGYTF
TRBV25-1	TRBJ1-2	CASSELANGYTF
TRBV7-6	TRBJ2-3	CASSPRRADMQYF
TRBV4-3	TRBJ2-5	CASSQAGGGKRQETQYF
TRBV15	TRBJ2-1	CATSRAGGYNEQFF
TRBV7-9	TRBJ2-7	CASSLGTLNEQYF
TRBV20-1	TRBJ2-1	CSARDQLAGDWNEQFF
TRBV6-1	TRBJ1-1	CASSEYERSSVRTEAFF
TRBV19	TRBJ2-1	CASTPSGRSYNEQFF
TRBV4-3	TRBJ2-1	CASSQEVLAVYNEQFF
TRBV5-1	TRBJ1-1	CASSFTGPNTEAFF
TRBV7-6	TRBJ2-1	CASSPPHPLAGGLFHNEQFF
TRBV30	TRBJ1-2	CAWTVGAYMKYTF
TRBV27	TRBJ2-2	CASRPRLTGELFF
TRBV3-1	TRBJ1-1	CASSQTRTEAFF
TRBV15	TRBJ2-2	CATSRGSRPGELFF
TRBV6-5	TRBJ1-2	CASSYKRGIADGYTF
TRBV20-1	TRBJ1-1	CSAYGQGRTEAFF
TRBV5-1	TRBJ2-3	CASSLVVATTDTQYF
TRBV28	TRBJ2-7	CASSGIGTGRSYEQYF
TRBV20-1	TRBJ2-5	CSARSAHGGDQETQYF
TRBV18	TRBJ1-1	CASSPSTQALNTEAFF
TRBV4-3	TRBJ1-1	CASSIRSYMNTEAFF
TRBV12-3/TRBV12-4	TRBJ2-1	CASSFRGRAVDNEQFF
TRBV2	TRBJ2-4	CASSPRDRGKNIQYF
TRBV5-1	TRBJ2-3	CASNRGDTDTQYF
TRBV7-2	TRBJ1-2	CASSPRTFNYGYTF
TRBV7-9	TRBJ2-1	CASREYYNEQFF
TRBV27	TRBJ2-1	CASSPRLAGHEQSF
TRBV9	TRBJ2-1	CASSERNEQFF
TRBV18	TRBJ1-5	CASSPTGSVNQPQHF
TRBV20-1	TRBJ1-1	CSAYFGQGVTTEAFF
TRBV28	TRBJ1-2	CASSPDRAGANYGYTF
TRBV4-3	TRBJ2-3	CASSHPPWTSGGAGADTQYF
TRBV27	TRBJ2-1	CASSLPGLASSYNEQFF
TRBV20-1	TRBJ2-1	CSVGTSGTRPNEQFF
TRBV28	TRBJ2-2	CASSFQSWELFF
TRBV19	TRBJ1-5	CASMGVWKTNQPQHF
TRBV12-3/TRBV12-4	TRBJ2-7	CASSYRGTLRHEQYF
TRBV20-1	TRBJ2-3	CSARVAGVSFTDTQYF
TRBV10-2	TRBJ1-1	CASVKGGGNTEAFF
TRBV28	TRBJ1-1	CASTPLGDQAFF
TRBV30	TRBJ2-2	CAWSVGLAGAGELFF
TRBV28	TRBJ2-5	CASSSPRTVSQETQYF
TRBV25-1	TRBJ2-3	CASSELGRGVTDTQYF